One and the same sample provided the 30 T cell receptor beta chains below, sequenced in a study of blood T cells in healthy people across ages. A sample-barcoded 5' primer and a J-beta primer mix were used in a second PCR of roughly 7 to 11 cycles. TCRdb itself ran the 5' RACE reads through MiXCR, one entry per CDR3 protein. Of over 600,000 distinct CDR3 sequences listed, about 43% are singletons. Sequencing used blood. These receptor sequences come from an elderly man in good health.

This clonotype was recorded a few times. The CDR3 reads CASSNYSGANVLTF. The CDR3 coding sequence is TGTGCCAGCAGCAACTATTCTGGGGCCAACGTCCTGACTTTC. The rearrangement uses TRBV27 and TRBJ2-6; D unresolved. V was shortened by 6 bases and J by 1 base, with 7 bases between the two germline ends. CDR1 is MNHEY and CDR2 is SMNVEV in the germline V gene (reference sequence). The CDR3 has 14 residues.

CDR3 sequence reads: CASSLGVSLSYEQYF. The DNA of the CDR3 is TGCGCCAGCAGCTTGGGTGTCTCCCTTTCCTACGAGCAGTACTTC. The chain employs TRBV5-1 and TRBJ2-7; unclear D gene. The germline V and J ends were trimmed by 0 bases and 1 base, with 11 bases remaining between them. CDR1 and CDR2 from the germline V gene are SGHRS and YFSETQ. The CDR3 extends over 15 amino acids. The whole variable domain, filled in from reference TRBV5-1 and TRBJ2-7, reads KAGVTQTPRYLIKTRGQQVTLSCSPISGHRSVSWYQQTPGQGLQFLFEYFSETQRNKGNFPGRFSGRQFSNSRSEMNVSTLELGDSALYLCASSLGVSLSYEQYFGPGTRLTVT.

Here the CDR3 DNA reads TGCGCCAGCAGCCCAGAGACAGGGATGGGCACTGAAGCTTTCTTT. Its protein is CASSPETGMGTEAFF. The V gene is TRBV5-1, the J gene TRBJ1-1, with 7 bases matching TRBD1. From germline, CDR1 is SGHRS and CDR2 YFSETQ. The CDR3 is made up of 15 amino acids. Trimming cost V 4 bases and J 4 bases; bases outside gene matches: 10.

At least ten counts were recorded for this clonotype. The chain links TRBV29-1 to TRBJ2-7; 13 bases match TRBD2. The CDR3 runs 15 residues. The germline gives CDR1 SQVTM, CDR2 ANQGSEA. Trimming removed 0 bases from V and 4 bases from J; junction bases left unmatched: 3. Here the CDR3 reads CSVEDRTSGRYEQYF. CDR3 in DNA: TGCAGCGTTGAAGATCGGACTAGCGGGAGATACGAGCAGTACTTC.

This clonotype appeared many times. The rearrangement joins TRBV27 to TRBJ1-4; no definite D call. CDR1 and CDR2 from the germline V gene are MNHEY and SMNVEV (reference sequence). The CDR3 contains 14 residues. Deletions cut 6 bases from V and 7 bases from J, with 15 bases between. The CDR3 sequence is CASSPQTGAEKLFF. As DNA, the CDR3 is TGTGCCAGCAGCCCCCAGACCGGAGCTGAAAAACTGTTTTTT.

Comments on this clonotype: A junction boundary mismatches the germline segment, possibly from a read error. V gene TRBV20-1 combines with J gene TRBJ2-5; the D gene could be TRBD1 or TRBD2 (5 bases each). Germline CDR1 reads DFQATT; CDR2 reads SNEGSKA (reference sequence). This CDR3 has 14 amino acids. CDR3 sequence: CSAGAGAVKEAQYF. CDR3 sequence (DNA): TGCAGTGCTGGGGCCGGGGCCGTAAAAGAGGCCCAGTACTTC.

A few counts support this clonotype. The rearrangement links TRBV6-2 or TRBV6-3 to TRBJ2-1; 7 nucleotides match TRBD1. Per the germline V gene, CDR1 is MNHEY and CDR2 is SVGEGT. The length of the CDR3 is 15 residues. The V and J ends lost 4 bases and 4 bases, in that order; junction bases with no gene match: 7. The DNA for the CDR3 is TGTGCCAGCAGTTCAGGGGGACAGACGTACAATGAGCAGTTCTTC. It encodes CASSSGGQTYNEQFF.

This chain joins TRBV5-1 and TRBJ2-1, with no clear D. The CDR3 consists of 17 residues. Germline V lookup: CDR1 SGHRS, CDR2 YFSETQ. Trimming shortened V by 4 bases and J by 1 base, and 18 bases separated the two germline ends. Here the CDR3 DNA reads TGCGCCAGCAGCCCACGCACTATTGACTGGTCCTACAATGAGCAGTTCTTC. Its protein is CASSPRTIDWSYNEQFF.

This clonotype showed up just a few times. CDR3 DNA sequence: TGCAGTGCTAGGCTGGTGAACAATGAGCAGTACTTC. Translated: CSARLVNNEQYF. The chain joins TRBV20-1 to TRBJ2-5; D not resolved. The CDR3 extends over 12 amino acids. The germline V gene encodes CDR1 DFQATT and CDR2 SNEGSKA (reference sequence). Trimming took off 3 bases at V and 11 bases at J, with 16 bases between the two ends.

V and J are TRBV4-2 and TRBJ2-7; TRBD2 matches at 7 bases. Germline V lookup: CDR1 LGHNA, CDR2 YNFKEQ. The CDR3 extends over 16 amino acids. Trimming took 0 bases from V and 4 from J; bases not matched to a gene: 9. CDR3 nucleotides: TGTGCCAGCAGCCAAGATAGGACTAGACCAGGGTACGAGCAGTACTTC. As protein: CASSQDRTRPGYEQYF.

This clonotype was observed at least ten times. This chain uses TRBV6-2 or TRBV6-3 with TRBJ2-1; TRBD1 matches at 7 bases. Germline V lookup: CDR1 MNHEY, CDR2 SVGEGT. With V trimmed by 10 bases and J by 7 bases, 10 bases remained unmatched. The CDR3 runs to 13 residues. The CDR3: CATKPDRANEQFF. The CDR3 DNA follows: TGTGCCACCAAACCAGACAGGGCAAATGAGCAGTTCTTC.

The genes are TRBV29-1 and TRBJ2-1, with 7 bases fitting TRBD2. In germline, CDR1 is SQVTM, CDR2 ANQGSEA. The CDR3 is 16 amino acids. The V gene end was trimmed by 5 bases and the J gene end by 6 bases; junction bases not matched to a gene: 16. Here the CDR3 reads CSVSGKGSGVRNEQFF. CDR3 coding DNA: TGCAGCGTTTCTGGGAAGGGGAGCGGGGTCCGCAATGAGCAGTTCTTC.

The CDR3 loop reads CASSLEPAGTGVSRGYTF. The DNA of the CDR3 is TGTGCCAGCAGCTTAGAACCGGCGGGGACAGGGGTTTCTCGAGGCTACACCTTC. J is TRBJ1-2 and V is TRBV7-2; 10 nucleotides match TRBD1. This CDR3 spans 18 amino acids. Germline V CDR1 and CDR2: SGHTA, FQGNSA. V dropped 1 base and J dropped 8; count of bases not matched to a gene: 16. The full variable domain, in which reference TRBV7-2 and TRBJ1-2 provide the parts outside the CDR3, is GAGVSQSPSNKVTEKGKDVELRCDPISGHTALYWYRQSLGQGLEFLIYFQGNSAPDKSGLPSDRFSAERTGGSVSTLTIQRTQQEDSAVYLCASSLEPAGTGVSRGYTFGSGTRLTVV.

This clonotype was detected a few times. The J gene is TRBJ2-5, the V gene TRBV20-1, with TRBD2 matching over 7 bases. V was pared by 3 bases and J by 1 base, with 8 bases of the junction left unmatched. Looked up from germline, CDR1 is DFQATT and CDR2 is SNEGSKA (reference sequence). This CDR3 is 15 amino acids long. The DNA of the CDR3 is TGCAGTGCTAGGGAGGTTAGCGGGCGCCAAGAGACCCAGTACTTC. Translating gives CSAREVSGRQETQYF.

In its sample, this clonotype was seen a few times. The CDR3 loop is CATSGDPQYF. As DNA, the CDR3 is TGTGCCACCTCAGGAGATCCCCAGTACTTC. This sequence joins TRBV3-1 and TRBJ2-5; D call uncertain. The germline V gene has CDR1 LGHDT and CDR2 YNNKEL (reference sequence). This CDR3 is 10 amino acids long. Trimming removed 10 bases from V and 9 bases from J, with 12 bases in between.

This clonotype was seen a few times. The V and J genes are TRBV6-4 and TRBJ2-5, with TRBD2 as a possible D gene (6 bases). V was cut by 2 bases and J by 11 bases, with 21 bases left in between. This CDR3 region has 15 residues. Germline V gene lookup returns CDR1 MRHNA and CDR2 SNTAGT. The CDR3 DNA is TGTGCCAGCAGTGACCGAAGCGGGCTCGGGAATGAGCAGTACTTC. It yields the protein CASSDRSGLGNEQYF.

This clonotype occurred many times. The rearrangement joins TRBV29-1 to TRBJ2-5; 7 positions match TRBD1. V was clipped by 6 bases and J by 0 bases; unmatched bases: 4. The CDR3 consists of 13 residues. Germline V CDR1 and CDR2: SQVTM, ANQGSEA. The CDR3 DNA sequence: TGCAGCGTCTACGGGACAGACCAAGAGACCCAGTACTTC. Translated, it gives CSVYGTDQETQYF.

The CDR3 loop reads CASTPVRGRAEKLFF. The CDR3 DNA sequence: TGTGCCAGCACCCCTGTGAGGGGCCGGGCTGAAAAACTGTTTTTT. This sequence joins TRBV7-9 and TRBJ1-4; TRBD1 might be the D (5 bases). Germline values: CDR1 SEHNR, CDR2 FQNEAQ (reference sequence). The CDR3 extends over 15 amino acids. V was trimmed by 7 bases and J by 7 bases, leaving 19 bases between them.

Notes on this clonotype: An end of the junction differs from the germline gene, which may be a read error. The V and J genes are TRBV7-2 and TRBJ2-3; TRBD2 aligns across 12 bases. Per the germline V gene, CDR1 is SGHTA and CDR2 is FQGNSA. The CDR3 covers 15 residues. The CDR3 reads CASSLASGRDDTQYF. The CDR3, as DNA: TGTGCCAGCAGCCTAGCTAGCGGGAGGGATGATACGCAGTATTTT.

The gene calls are TRBV6-2 or TRBV6-3 and TRBJ2-4, with 8 positions matching TRBD2. The DNA end favors TRBJ2-7, so the J call may be wrong. Germline-derived CDR1 and CDR2 are MNHEY and SVGEGT. The CDR3 sequence is 17 residues long. The CDR3 sequence: CASSTRGSAGGSYEQYF. The DNA for the CDR3 is TGTGCCAGCAGTACCCGGGGCAGTGCGGGAGGCTCCTACGAGCAGTACTTC.

The chain is built from TRBV6-5 and TRBJ2-3; D is uncertain. V was clipped by 2 bases and J by 2 bases, with 14 bases between them. The length of the CDR3 is 16 residues. Germline V gene lookup returns CDR1 MNHEY and CDR2 SVGAGI. The CDR3, as DNA: TGTGCCAGCAGTTACACCGATACTATATCCACAGATACGCAGTATTTT. It specifies CASSYTDTISTDTQYF.

J is TRBJ2-7 and V is TRBV20-1, with a tentative D call TRBD1 (5 bases). CDR3 length: 17 amino acids. Trimming shortened V by 5 bases and J by 7 bases, and 30 bases separated the two germline ends. Germline V lookup: CDR1 DFQATT, CDR2 SNEGSKA (reference sequence). CDR3 sequence reads: CSAPFPRGAAILNEQYF. CDR3 in DNA: TGCAGTGCTCCTTTCCCCCGTGGGGCGGCCATTCTCAATGAGCAGTACTTC.

There are a few counts of this clonotype. V gene TRBV2 combines with J gene TRBJ2-5; D remains ambiguous. V dropped 8 bases and J dropped 1 base, with 11 bases sitting between them. This CDR3 has 13 residues. Germline V lookup: CDR1 SNHLY, CDR2 FYNNEI. The CDR3 here is CASQPRVQETQYF. Written as DNA, the CDR3 is TGTGCCAGCCAACCACGTGTCCAAGAGACCCAGTACTTC.

The genes are TRBV6-2 or TRBV6-3 and TRBJ2-1; TRBD2 aligns across 10 bases. V was clipped by 8 bases and J by 6 bases; unmatched bases: 10. This CDR3 is 15 amino acids long. CDR1 and CDR2 from the germline V gene are MNHEY and SVGEGT. The CDR3 DNA is TGTGCCAGCCAAAAGGGGCTAGCGGGGGTCAATGAGCAGTTCTTC. It codes for CASQKGLAGVNEQFF.

This clonotype was seen a handful of times. This chain links TRBV5-1 with TRBJ2-1; D ambiguous. V was shortened by 0 bases and J by 0 bases, with 7 bases between the two germline ends. CDR1 and CDR2 from the germline V gene are SGHRS and YFSETQ. This CDR3 is 15 amino acids long. The chain's CDR3 is CASSLAANSYNEQFF. The CDR3 DNA sequence: TGCGCCAGCAGCTTGGCTGCCAACTCCTACAATGAGCAGTTCTTC.

The chain carries TRBV20-1 and TRBJ2-1; TRBD2 matches 7 bases. The J segment lost 6 bases and the V segment lost 8 bases, leaving 13 bases of the junction unmatched. Per the germline V gene, CDR1 is DFQATT and CDR2 is SNEGSKA (reference sequence). The CDR3 spans 14 residues. CDR3 loop: CSTFLGRGTNEQFF. The DNA for the CDR3 is TGCAGTACATTTTTGGGGCGGGGGACCAATGAGCAGTTCTTC.

This clonotype has a single count. The chain joins TRBV15 to TRBJ2-5; D remains ambiguous. Gene TRBJ2-7 matches the end of the DNA better, so the J call may be wrong. This CDR3 is 15 amino acids long. Per germline, CDR1 LNHNV and CDR2 YYDKDF (reference sequence). CDR3 nucleotide sequence: TGTGCCACCAGCAGAGATACGAACACGCTTCGCGAGCAGTACTTC. It is translated as CATSRDTNTLREQYF.

The sample holds a few counts of this clonotype. The CDR3 DNA is TGCAGTGCAAGCACCGGGACAGGGAACACTGAAGCTTTCTTT. Translating gives CSASTGTGNTEAFF. The chain carries TRBV20-1 and TRBJ1-1; 8 bases line up with TRBD1. J gave up 1 base and V 6 bases, and 7 bases lay outside the gene matches. The CDR3 totals 14 residues. Germline V gives CDR1 DFQATT, CDR2 SNEGSKA (reference sequence).

The rearrangement uses TRBV18 and TRBJ2-7; TRBD2 might be the D (5 bases). Germline V lookup: CDR1 KGHSH, CDR2 LQKENI. The V gene lost 1 base and the J gene lost 3 bases, with 7 bases spanning the gap. CDR3 size: 13 residues. The CDR3 DNA sequence: TGTGCCAGCTCACCACTGGACTTCTACGAGCAGTACTTC. Protein product: CASSPLDFYEQYF.

The chain combines TRBV27 with TRBJ2-5, with 9 bases aligning to TRBD2. Germline CDR1 and CDR2: MNHEY and SMNVEV (reference sequence). This CDR3 spans 17 amino acids. Trimming removed 7 bases from V and 5 bases from J; junction bases left unmatched: 17. The CDR3 sequence is CASTERGASGTRETQYF. The DNA of the CDR3 is TGTGCCAGCACCGAAAGGGGGGCTAGCGGGACCCGGGAGACCCAGTACTTC.